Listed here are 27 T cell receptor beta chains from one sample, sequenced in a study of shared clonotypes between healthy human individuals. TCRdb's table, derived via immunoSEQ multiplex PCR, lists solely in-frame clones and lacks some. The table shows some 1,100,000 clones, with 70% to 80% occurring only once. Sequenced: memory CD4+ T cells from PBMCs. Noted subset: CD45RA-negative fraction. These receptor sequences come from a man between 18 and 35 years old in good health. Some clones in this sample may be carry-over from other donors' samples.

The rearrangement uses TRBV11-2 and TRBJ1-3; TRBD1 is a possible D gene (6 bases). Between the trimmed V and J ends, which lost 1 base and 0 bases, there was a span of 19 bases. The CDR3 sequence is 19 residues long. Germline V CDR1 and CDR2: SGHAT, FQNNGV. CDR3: CASSLVRGGRLVSGNTIYF. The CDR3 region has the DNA TGTGCCAGCAGCTTAGTACGGGGGGGCAGACTCGTCTCTGGAAACACCATATATTTT.

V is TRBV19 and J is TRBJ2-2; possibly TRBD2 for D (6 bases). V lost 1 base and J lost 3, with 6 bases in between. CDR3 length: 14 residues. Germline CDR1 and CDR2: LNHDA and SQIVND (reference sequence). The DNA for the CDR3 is TGTGCCAGTAGTATAGCGGGAGACACCGGGGAGCTGTTTTTT. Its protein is CASSIAGDTGELFF. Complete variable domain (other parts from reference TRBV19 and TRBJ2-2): DGGITQSPKYLFRKEGQNVTLSCEQNLNHDAMYWYRQDPGQGLRLIYYSQIVNDFQKGDIAEGYSVSREKKESFPLTVTSAQKNPTAFYLCASSIAGDTGELFFGEGSRLTVL.

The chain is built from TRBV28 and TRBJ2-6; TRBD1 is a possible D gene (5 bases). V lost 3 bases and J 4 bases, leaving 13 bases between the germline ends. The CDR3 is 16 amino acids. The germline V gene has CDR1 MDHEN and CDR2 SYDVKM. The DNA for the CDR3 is TGTGCCAGCAGTTTTAGATGGGGCGCCGGGGCCAACGTCCTGACTTTC. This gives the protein CASSFRWGAGANVLTF.

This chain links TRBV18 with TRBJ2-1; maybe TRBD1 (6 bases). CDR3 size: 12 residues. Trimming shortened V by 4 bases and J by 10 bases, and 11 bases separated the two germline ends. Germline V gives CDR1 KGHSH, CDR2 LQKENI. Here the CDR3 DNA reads TGTGCCAGCTCACAACCCGGGACAGAGCAGTTCTTC. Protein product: CASSQPGTEQFF.

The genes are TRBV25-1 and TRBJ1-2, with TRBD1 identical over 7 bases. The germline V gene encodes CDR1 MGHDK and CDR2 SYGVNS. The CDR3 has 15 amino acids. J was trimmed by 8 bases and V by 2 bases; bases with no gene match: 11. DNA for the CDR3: TGTGCCAGCAGTGAAGCCGGTGACAGGGAGAGCGGCTACACCTTC. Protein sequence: CASSEAGDRESGYTF.

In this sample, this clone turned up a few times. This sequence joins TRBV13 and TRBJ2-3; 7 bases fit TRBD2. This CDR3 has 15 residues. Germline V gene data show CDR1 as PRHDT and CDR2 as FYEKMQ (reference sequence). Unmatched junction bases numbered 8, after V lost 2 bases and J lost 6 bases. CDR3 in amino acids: CASSLRIELADTQYF. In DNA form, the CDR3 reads TGTGCCAGCAGCTTAAGGATTGAACTAGCGGATACGCAGTATTTT.

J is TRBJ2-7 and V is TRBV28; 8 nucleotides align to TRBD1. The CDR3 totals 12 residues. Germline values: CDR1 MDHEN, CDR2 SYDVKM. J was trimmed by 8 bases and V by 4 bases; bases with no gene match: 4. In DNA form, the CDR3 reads TGTGCCAGCAGTTCACAGGGGGAAAAGCAGTACTTC. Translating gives CASSSQGEKQYF. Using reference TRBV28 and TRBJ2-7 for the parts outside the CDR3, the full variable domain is DVKVTQSSRYLVKRTGEKVFLECVQDMDHENMFWYRQDPGLGLRLIYFSYDVKMKEKGDIPEGYSVSREKKERFSLILESASTNQTSMYLCASSSQGEKQYFGPGTRLTVT.

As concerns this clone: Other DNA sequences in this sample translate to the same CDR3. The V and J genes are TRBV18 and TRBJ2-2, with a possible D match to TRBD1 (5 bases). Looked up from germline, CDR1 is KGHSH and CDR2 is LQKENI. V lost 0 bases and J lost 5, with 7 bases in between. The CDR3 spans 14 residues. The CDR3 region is CASSPPAGTGELFF. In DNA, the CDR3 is TGTGCCAGCTCACCACCAGCAGGGACCGGGGAGCTGTTTTTT.

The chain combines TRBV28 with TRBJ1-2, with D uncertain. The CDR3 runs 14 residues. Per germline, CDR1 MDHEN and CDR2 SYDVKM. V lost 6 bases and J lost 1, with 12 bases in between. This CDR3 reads CASSPVGVNYGYTF. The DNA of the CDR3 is TGTGCCAGCAGCCCAGTTGGGGTTAACTATGGCTACACCTTC.

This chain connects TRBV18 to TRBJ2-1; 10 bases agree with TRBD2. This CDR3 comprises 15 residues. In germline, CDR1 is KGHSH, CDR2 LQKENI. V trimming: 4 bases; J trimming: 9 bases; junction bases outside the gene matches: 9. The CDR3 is CASSQALAGRGEQFF. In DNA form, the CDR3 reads TGTGCCAGCTCACAGGCACTAGCGGGGAGGGGTGAGCAGTTCTTC.

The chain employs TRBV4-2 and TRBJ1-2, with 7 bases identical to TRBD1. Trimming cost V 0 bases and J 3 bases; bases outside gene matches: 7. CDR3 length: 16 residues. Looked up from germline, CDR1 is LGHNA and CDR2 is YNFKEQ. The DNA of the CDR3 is TGTGCCAGCAGCCAAGAAAGACAGGGCGAGGACTATGGCTACACCTTC. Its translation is CASSQERQGEDYGYTF.

The CDR3 DNA is TGTGCCAGCAGCTTAAGGATCTCACCAGGGGGTTACAATGAGCAGTTCTTC. Translating gives CASSLRISPGGYNEQFF. The chain employs TRBV11-1 and TRBJ2-1; 7 positions agree with TRBD1. Germline V gene lookup returns CDR1 SGHAT and CDR2 FQDESV (reference sequence). CDR3 length: 17 amino acids. With 2 bases clipped from V and 4 bases from J, the junction kept 11 bases outside the gene matches.

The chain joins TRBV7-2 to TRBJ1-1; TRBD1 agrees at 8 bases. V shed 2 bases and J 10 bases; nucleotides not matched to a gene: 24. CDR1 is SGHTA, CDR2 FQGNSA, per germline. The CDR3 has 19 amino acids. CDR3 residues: CASSLWGAGTGGSPRVAFF. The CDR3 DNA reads TGTGCCAGCAGCTTATGGGGGGCCGGGACAGGTGGTAGCCCCAGGGTAGCTTTCTTT.

In nucleotides, the CDR3 is TGCGCCAGCAGCCCCCCCTTGGTGGGGTCTGGGGCCAACGTCCTGACTTTC. This sequence encodes CASSPPLVGSGANVLTF. The rearrangement joins TRBV5-1 to TRBJ2-6; D gene uncertain. The CDR3 spans 17 residues. The V gene lost 4 bases and the J gene lost 1 base, with 15 bases spanning the gap. Germline V lookup: CDR1 SGHRS, CDR2 YFSETQ.

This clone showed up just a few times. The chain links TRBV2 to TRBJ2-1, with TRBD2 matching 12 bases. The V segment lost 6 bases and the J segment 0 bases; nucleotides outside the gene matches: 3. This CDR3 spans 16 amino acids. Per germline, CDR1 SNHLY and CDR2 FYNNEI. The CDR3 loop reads CASSLTSGSSYNEQFF. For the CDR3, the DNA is TGTGCCAGCAGCCTGACTAGCGGGAGCTCCTACAATGAGCAGTTCTTC.

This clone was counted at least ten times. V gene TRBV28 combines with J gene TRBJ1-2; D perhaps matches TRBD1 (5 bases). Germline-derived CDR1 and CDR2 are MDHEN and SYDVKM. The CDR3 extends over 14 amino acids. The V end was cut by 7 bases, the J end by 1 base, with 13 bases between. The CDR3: CASTRTTVNYGYTF. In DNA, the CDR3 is TGTGCCAGCACTCGAACGACAGTTAACTATGGCTACACCTTC.

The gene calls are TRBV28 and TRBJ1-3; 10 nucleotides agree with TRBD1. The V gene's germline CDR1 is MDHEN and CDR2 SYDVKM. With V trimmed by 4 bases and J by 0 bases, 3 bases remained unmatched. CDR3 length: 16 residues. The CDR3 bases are TGTGCCAGCAGTTCGGGACAGGGGCGCTCTGGAAACACCATATATTTT. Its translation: CASSSGQGRSGNTIYF. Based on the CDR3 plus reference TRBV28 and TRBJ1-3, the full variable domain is DVKVTQSSRYLVKRTGEKVFLECVQDMDHENMFWYRQDPGLGLRLIYFSYDVKMKEKGDIPEGYSVSREKKERFSLILESASTNQTSMYLCASSSGQGRSGNTIYFGEGSWLTVV.

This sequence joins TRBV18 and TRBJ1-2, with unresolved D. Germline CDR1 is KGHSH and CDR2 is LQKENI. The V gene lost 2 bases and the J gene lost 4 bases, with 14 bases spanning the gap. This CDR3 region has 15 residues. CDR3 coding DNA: TGTGCCAGCTCACCATCGTTCCTAGAGGGCTATGGCTACACCTTC. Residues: CASSPSFLEGYGYTF.

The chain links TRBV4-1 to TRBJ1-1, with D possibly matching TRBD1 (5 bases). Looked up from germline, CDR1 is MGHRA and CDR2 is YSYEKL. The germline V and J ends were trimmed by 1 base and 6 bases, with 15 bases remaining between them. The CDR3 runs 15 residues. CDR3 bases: TGCGCCAGCAGCCAAGGTCAATTGGGACCCCCTGAAGCTTTCTTT. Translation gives CASSQGQLGPPEAFF.

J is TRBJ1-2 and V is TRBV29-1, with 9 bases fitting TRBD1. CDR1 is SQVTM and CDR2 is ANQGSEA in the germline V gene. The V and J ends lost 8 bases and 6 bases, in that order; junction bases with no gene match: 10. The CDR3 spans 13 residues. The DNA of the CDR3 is TGCAGCACTAGAATCTGGGACAGGGATGGCTACACCTTC. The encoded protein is CSTRIWDRDGYTF.

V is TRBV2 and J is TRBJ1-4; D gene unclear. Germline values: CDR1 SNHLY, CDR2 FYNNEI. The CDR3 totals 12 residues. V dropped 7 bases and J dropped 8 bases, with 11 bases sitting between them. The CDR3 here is CASNLRLEKLFF. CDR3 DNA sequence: TGTGCCAGCAACTTGAGGTTGGAAAAACTGTTTTTT.

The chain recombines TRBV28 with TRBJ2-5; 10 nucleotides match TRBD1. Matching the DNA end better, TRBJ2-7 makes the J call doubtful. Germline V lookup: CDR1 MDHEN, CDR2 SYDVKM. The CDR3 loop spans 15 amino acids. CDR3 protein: CASSLTGQGAYEQYF. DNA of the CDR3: TGTGCCAGCAGTTTGACTGGACAGGGGGCCTACGAGCAGTACTTC.

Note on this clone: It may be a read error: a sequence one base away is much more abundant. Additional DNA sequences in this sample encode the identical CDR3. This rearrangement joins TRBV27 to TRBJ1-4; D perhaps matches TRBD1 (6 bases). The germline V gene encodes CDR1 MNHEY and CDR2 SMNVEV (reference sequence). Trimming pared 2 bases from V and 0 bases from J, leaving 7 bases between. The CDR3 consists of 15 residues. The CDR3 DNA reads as TGTGCCAGCAGTTTAGAGGGGGCAACTAATGAAAAACTGTTTTTT. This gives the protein CASSLEGATNEKLFF.

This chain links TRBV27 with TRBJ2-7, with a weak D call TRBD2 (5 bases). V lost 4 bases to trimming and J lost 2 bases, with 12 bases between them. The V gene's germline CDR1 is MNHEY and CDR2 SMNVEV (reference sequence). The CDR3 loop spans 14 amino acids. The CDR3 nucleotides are TGTGCCAGCAGTTACAGCGGAAGGGCCTACGAGCAGTACTTC. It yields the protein CASSYSGRAYEQYF.

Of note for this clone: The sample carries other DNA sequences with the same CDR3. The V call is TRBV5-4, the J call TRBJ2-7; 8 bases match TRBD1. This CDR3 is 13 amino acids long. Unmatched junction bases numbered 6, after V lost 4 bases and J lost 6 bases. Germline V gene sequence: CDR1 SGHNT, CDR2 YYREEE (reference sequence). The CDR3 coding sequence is TGTGCCAGCAGCCTAGGACAGGGCGGCGAGCAGTACTTC. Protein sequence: CASSLGQGGEQYF. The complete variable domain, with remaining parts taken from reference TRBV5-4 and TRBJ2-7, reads ETGVTQSPTHLIKTRGQQVTLRCSSQSGHNTVSWYQQALGQGPQFIFQYYREEENGRGNFPPRFSGLQFPNYSSELNVNALELDDSALYLCASSLGQGGEQYFGPGTRLTVT.

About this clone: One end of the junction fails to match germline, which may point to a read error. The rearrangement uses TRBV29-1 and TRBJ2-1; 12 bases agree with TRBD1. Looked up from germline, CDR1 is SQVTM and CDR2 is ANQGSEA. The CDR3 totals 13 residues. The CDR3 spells CSVEGTGGVEQFF. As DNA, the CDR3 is TGCAGCGTAGAAGGGACAGGGGGCGTCGAGCAGTTCTTC.

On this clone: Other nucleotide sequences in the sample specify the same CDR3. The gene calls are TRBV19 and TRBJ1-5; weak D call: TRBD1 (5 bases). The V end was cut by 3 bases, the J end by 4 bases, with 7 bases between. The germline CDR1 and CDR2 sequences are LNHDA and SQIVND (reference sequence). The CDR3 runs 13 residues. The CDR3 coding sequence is TGTGCCAGTAGTATCGGGGGTAATCAGCCCCAGCATTTT. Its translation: CASSIGGNQPQHF.